Each of the 26 T cell receptor beta chains below was sequenced from the same sample in a study of cytomegalovirus exposure and HLA in healthy donors. This PCR relied on a set of 60 Vbeta primers and 13 Jbeta primers. Profiling relied on immunoSEQ multiplex PCR, and the TCRdb table lists in-frame clones only, not all of them. The sample shows about 120,000 clones, 80% of them seen only once. Sequencing input: PBMCs. Receptors originate from a man younger than 40 in good health and CMV-seronegative.

This chain joins TRBV4-1 and TRBJ2-1; 9 bases are a match to TRBD2. J lost 0 bases, V lost 4 bases, and 13 bases had no gene match. The CDR3 is 19 residues long. Germline CDR1 MGHRA, CDR2 YSYEKL. The CDR3 nucleotides read TGCGCCAGCAGCCCCTGGGGGAGCGGGAGGAGGAGCTCCTACAATGAGCAGTTCTTC. Translated: CASSPWGSGRRSSYNEQFF.

The genes are TRBV19 and TRBJ1-4; 8 bases fit TRBD1. The junction had 10 bases not matched to a gene; V was cut back by 6 bases and J by 7 bases. CDR3 size: 15 residues. CDR1 is LNHDA and CDR2 is SQIVND in the germline V gene (reference sequence). The CDR3 coding sequence is TGTGCCAGTAGCAGCCAGGGGGCGCGGGGTGAAAAACTGTTTTTT. Its translation is CASSSQGARGEKLFF.

The chain combines TRBV10-3 with TRBJ2-2; TRBD2 might be the D (7 bases). The germline CDR1 and CDR2 sequences are ENHRY and SYGVKD. The CDR3 spans 18 residues. Trimming took 6 bases from V and 6 from J, leaving 26 bases between them. The CDR3 region is CAISRRRELARGSGELFF. CDR3 nucleotides: TGTGCCATCAGCCGTCGCAGGGAACTAGCGAGGGGGTCCGGGGAGCTGTTTTTT.

The chain employs TRBV7-2 and TRBJ2-5; D not certain. This CDR3 has 16 amino acids. The germline V and J ends were trimmed by 2 bases and 0 bases, with 13 bases remaining between them. Germline values: CDR1 SGHTA, CDR2 FQGNSA. CDR3: CASSLSITPNQETQYF. The CDR3 DNA reads as TGTGCCAGCAGCTTATCTATTACTCCAAACCAAGAGACCCAGTACTTC.

This chain connects TRBV2 to TRBJ1-2; 7 nucleotides align to TRBD1. CDR1 SNHLY and CDR2 FYNNEI come from the germline V gene. V lost 6 bases, J lost 2 bases, and 12 bases stayed unmatched. The CDR3 sequence is 16 residues long. The CDR3 DNA is TGTGCCAGCAGAGCCGGGACAGCGGAGACGAACTATGGCTACACCTTC. Translating gives CASRAGTAETNYGYTF. The whole variable domain, filled in from reference TRBV2 and TRBJ1-2, reads EPEVTQTPSHQVTQMGQEVILRCVPISNHLYFYWYRQILGQKVEFLVSFYNNEISEKSEIFDDQFSVERPDGSNFTLKIRSTKLEDSAMYFCASRAGTAETNYGYTFGSGTRLTVV.

The chain employs TRBV12-5 and TRBJ2-5; D is uncertain. The DNA end lines up better with TRBJ2-7; the J call may be wrong. The CDR3 is 13 amino acids. Germline lookup yields CDR1 LGHNT and CDR2 FRNRAP. The CDR3 DNA follows: TGTGCTAGTGGTTTGTGGAGCTCCTACGAGCAGTACTTC. Translating gives CASGLWSSYEQYF.

V usage is TRBV10-3 and J usage is TRBJ1-3; possible D gene TRBD1, 6 bases. CDR1 and CDR2 (germline): ENHRY, SYGVKD. Deletions cut 3 bases from V and 0 bases from J, with 12 bases between. There are 16 residues in the CDR3. CDR3 nucleotides: TGTGCCATCAGTGAAGGACAGCCGAGCTCTGGAAACACCATATATTTT. It yields the protein CAISEGQPSSGNTIYF.

On this clone itself: Sequence at one end of the junction differs from germline and may be a read error. CDR3 sequence reads: CASFARGVEESQYF. CDR3 nucleotide sequence: TGTGCCAGCTTCGCCCGGGGGGTGGAAGAGTCCCAGTACTTC. The V call is TRBV5-5, the J call TRBJ2-5; 7 bases line up with TRBD2. The CDR3 spans 14 residues. Per germline, CDR1 SGHKS and CDR2 YYEKEE (reference sequence). The variable domain in full, with the rest retrieved from reference TRBV5-5 and TRBJ2-5, is DAGVTQSPTHLIKTRGQQVTLRCSPISGHKSVSWYQQVLGQGPQFIFQYYEKEERGRGNFPDRFSARQFPNYSSELNVNALLLGDSALYLCASFARGVEESQYFGPGTRLLVL.

The V and J genes are TRBV28 and TRBJ2-6, with 12 bases lining up with TRBD1. Germline CDR1 is MDHEN and CDR2 is SYDVKM. The CDR3 sequence is 21 residues long. The trim removed 3 bases at V and 1 base at J, leaving 13 bases unmatched. CDR3 in DNA: TGTGCCAGCAGTTTGCCACGCGGGACAGGGGGCCTATTGTCTGGGGCCAACGTCCTGACTTTC. It is translated as CASSLPRGTGGLLSGANVLTF.

The rearrangement joins TRBV28 to TRBJ2-5; D is perhaps TRBD2 (6 bases). This CDR3 has 15 amino acids. CDR1 and CDR2 (germline): MDHEN, SYDVKM. V gave up 3 bases and J gave up 0 bases, with 11 bases separating them. The CDR3 region is CASSFSVADQETQYF. CDR3 in DNA: TGTGCCAGCAGTTTTTCGGTAGCGGACCAAGAGACCCAGTACTTC.

This clone has just one count. The chain employs TRBV7-6 and TRBJ2-4, with 9 bases matching TRBD2. The germline CDR1 and CDR2 sequences are SGHVS and FNYEAQ. After removal of 4 bases from V and 6 bases from J, the junction contained 10 bases not matched to a gene. There are 16 residues in the CDR3. The CDR3 is CASSSEAGGSANIQYF. The CDR3 nucleotides read TGTGCCAGCAGCTCCGAAGCGGGAGGTTCGGCAAACATTCAGTACTTC.

The V and J genes are TRBV27 and TRBJ2-7; TRBD1 aligns across 7 bases. The CDR3 runs 14 residues. Trimming cost V 3 bases and J 2 bases; bases outside gene matches: 4. Germline CDR1 is MNHEY and CDR2 is SMNVEV (reference sequence). The CDR3 region has the DNA TGTGCCAGCAGTTTTGGGACAGCAACCTACGAGCAGTACTTC. This codes for CASSFGTATYEQYF.

This sequence joins TRBV19 and TRBJ2-7; TRBD2 matches 7 bases. Trimming at V came to 1 base and at J to 2 bases, leaving 5 bases not matched to a gene. CDR3 length equals 15 residues. Germline V CDR1 and CDR2: LNHDA, SQIVND (reference sequence). The CDR3 DNA sequence: TGTGCCAGTAGTATAGGACTAGCTGAGGCCTACGAGCAGTACTTC. Translated, it gives CASSIGLAEAYEQYF.

This clone was observed once. J is TRBJ2-1 and V is TRBV15; D might be TRBD2 (6 bases). Trimming left V 3 bases short and J 5 bases short, with 8 bases between. Germline V CDR1 and CDR2: LNHNV, YYDKDF (reference sequence). This CDR3 region has 13 residues. The DNA for the CDR3 is TGTGCCACCAGCAGGAGACTAGACAATGAGCAGTTCTTC. Translation: CATSRRLDNEQFF.

CDR3 residues: CAAGAGRNSYEQYF. CDR3 bases: TGTGCCGCCGGGGCGGGGAGAAACTCCTACGAGCAGTACTTC. V usage is TRBV13 and J usage is TRBJ2-7; possible D gene TRBD2, 6 bases. V was cut by 11 bases and J by 0 bases, with 17 bases left in between. Germline V gene sequence: CDR1 PRHDT, CDR2 FYEKMQ (reference sequence). The CDR3 totals 14 residues.

The chain recombines TRBV11-2 with TRBJ1-2; 8 bases are shared with TRBD1. Per germline, CDR1 SGHAT and CDR2 FQNNGV. There are 18 residues in the CDR3. The J segment lost 1 base and the V segment lost 2 bases, leaving 12 bases of the junction unmatched. The CDR3 nucleotides read TGTGCCAGCAGCTTATTCCCGAACAGGACAGGGTTTAACTATGGCTACACCTTC. It yields the protein CASSLFPNRTGFNYGYTF.

In nucleotides, the CDR3 is TGTGCCAGCAGCTTGGGCCATAGCGGGAGACTTGTGGGTGAGCAGTTCTTC. Encoded protein: CASSLGHSGRLVGEQFF. The chain couples TRBV7-2 to TRBJ2-1; TRBD2 matches at 9 bases. The CDR3 is 17 residues long. The trim removed 3 bases at V and 9 bases at J, leaving 15 bases unmatched. CDR1 SGHTA and CDR2 FQGNSA come from the germline V gene.

This chain connects TRBV10-3 to TRBJ2-5; 7 nucleotides match TRBD1. The CDR3 length is 16 residues. From germline, CDR1 is ENHRY and CDR2 SYGVKD. J lost 2 bases, V lost 3 bases, and 9 bases had no gene match. The CDR3 DNA reads TGTGCCATCAGTGACTCGACGGGACAGACGCAAGAGACCCAGTACTTC. Protein sequence: CAISDSTGQTQETQYF.

The sample holds one count of this clone. The V gene is TRBV27, the J gene TRBJ2-7; TRBD2 matches 16 bases. The CDR3 loop spans 17 amino acids. Looked up from germline, CDR1 is MNHEY and CDR2 is SMNVEV (reference sequence). V dropped 6 bases and J dropped 2; count of bases not matched to a gene: 7. DNA of the CDR3: TGTGCCAGCAGGGGAGCCGGGACTAGCGGGAGGGCCTACGAGCAGTACTTC. This codes for CASRGAGTSGRAYEQYF.

This chain connects TRBV2 to TRBJ2-2; 9 nucleotides match TRBD1. The CDR3 is 14 residues long. Germline CDR1 is SNHLY and CDR2 is FYNNEI. The V gene end was trimmed by 6 bases and the J gene end by 3 bases; junction bases not matched to a gene: 2. The CDR3: CASRGQGDTGELFF. The CDR3 DNA reads TGTGCCAGCAGGGGACAGGGCGACACCGGGGAGCTGTTTTTT.

The chain has TRBV29-1 and TRBJ2-5; TRBD1 matches 8 bases. CDR3 length: 14 amino acids. Trimming removed 6 bases from V and 2 bases from J; junction bases left unmatched: 8. Germline loops: CDR1 SQVTM, CDR2 ANQGSEA. CDR3 sequence: CSVDLTGVQETQYF. The CDR3 DNA follows: TGCAGCGTGGATCTGACAGGGGTGCAAGAGACCCAGTACTTC.

The rearrangement uses TRBV7-9 and TRBJ2-2; 7 bases map to TRBD1. CDR1 and CDR2 (germline): SEHNR, FQNEAQ (reference sequence). The CDR3 sequence is 17 residues long. The V gene end was trimmed by 3 bases and the J gene end by 6 bases; junction bases not matched to a gene: 13. CDR3 in amino acids: CASSLPSGLGQAGELFF. The CDR3 DNA sequence: TGTGCCAGCAGCTTGCCGTCGGGTCTTGGACAGGCCGGGGAGCTGTTTTTT.

CDR3 amino acids: CASSLVASGRALGEQFF. CDR3 coding DNA: TGTGCCAGCAGCTTAGTCGCTAGCGGGAGGGCCCTCGGGGAGCAGTTCTTC. The chain joins TRBV7-2 to TRBJ2-1, with 12 bases that match TRBD2. Germline trimming cut 1 base from V and 10 bases from J; bases unmatched to any gene: 11. The V gene's germline CDR1 is SGHTA and CDR2 FQGNSA. This CDR3 contains 17 residues.

The chain recombines TRBV10-3 with TRBJ1-1; TRBD1 matches at 10 bases. J lost 5 bases, V lost 3 bases, and 6 bases had no gene match. The CDR3 spans 15 residues. The V gene's germline CDR1 is ENHRY and CDR2 SYGVKD. The CDR3 here is CAISDRDRGQTEAFF. As DNA, the CDR3 is TGTGCCATCAGTGACCGCGACAGGGGGCAAACTGAAGCTTTCTTT.

This chain joins TRBV6-5 and TRBJ2-7; TRBD2 matches at 9 bases. After removal of 2 bases from V and 1 base from J, the junction contained 3 bases not matched to a gene. Germline lookup yields CDR1 MNHEY and CDR2 SVGAGI. CDR3 size: 15 residues. The CDR3 nucleotides read TGTGCCAGCAGTTACCTGGCGGGGGGGTCCTACGAGCAGTACTTC. This encodes CASSYLAGGSYEQYF.

The chain couples TRBV6-5 to TRBJ2-3, with 9 bases fitting TRBD1. CDR1 is MNHEY and CDR2 is SVGAGI in the germline V gene. Trimming at V came to 4 bases and at J to 3 bases, leaving 5 bases not matched to a gene. The CDR3 spans 15 residues. The CDR3 sequence is CASSWDREDTDTQYF. In nucleotides, the CDR3 is TGTGCCAGCAGTTGGGACAGGGAAGATACAGATACGCAGTATTTT.